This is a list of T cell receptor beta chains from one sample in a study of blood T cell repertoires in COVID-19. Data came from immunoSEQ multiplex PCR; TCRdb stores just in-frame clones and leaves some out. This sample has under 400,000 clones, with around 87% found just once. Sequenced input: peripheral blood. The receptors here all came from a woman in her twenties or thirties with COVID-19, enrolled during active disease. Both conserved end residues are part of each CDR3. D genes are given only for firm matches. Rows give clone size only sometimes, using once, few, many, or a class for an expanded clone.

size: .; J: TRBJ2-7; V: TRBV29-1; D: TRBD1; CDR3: CSVETGAGYEQYF; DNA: TGCAGCGTTGAAACAGGGGCTGGCTACGAGCAGTACTTC
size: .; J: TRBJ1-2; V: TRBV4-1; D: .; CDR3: CASSQVSSRRSGYTF; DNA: TGCGCCAGCAGCCAAGTTTCGTCGAGGCGATCTGGCTACACCTTC
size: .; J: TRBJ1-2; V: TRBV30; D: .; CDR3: CAWLVDYGYTF; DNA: TGTGCCTGGCTAGTAGACTATGGCTACACCTTC
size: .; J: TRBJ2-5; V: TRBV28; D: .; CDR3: CASSLRETQYF; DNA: TGTGCCAGCAGTTTGAGGGAGACCCAGTACTTC
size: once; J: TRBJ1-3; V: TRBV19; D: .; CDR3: CASRAPGAGNTIYF; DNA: TGTGCCAGTAGGGCTCCGGGAGCTGGAAACACCATATATTTT
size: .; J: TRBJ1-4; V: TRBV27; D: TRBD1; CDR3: CASSQRTGGNEKLFF; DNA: TGTGCCAGCAGTCAACGGACAGGGGGCAATGAAAAACTGTTTTTT
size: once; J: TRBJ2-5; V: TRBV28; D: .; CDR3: CASSPPTGDQETQYF; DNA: TGTGCCAGCAGCCCACCCACGGGGGACCAAGAGACCCAGTACTTC
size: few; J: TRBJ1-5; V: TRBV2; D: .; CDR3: CASSRTVYQPQHF; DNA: TGTGCCAGCAGTAGGACAGTCTATCAGCCCCAGCATTTT
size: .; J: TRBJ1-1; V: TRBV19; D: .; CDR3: CASSTPVHEAFF; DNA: TGTGCCAGTAGTACCCCAGTTCATGAAGCTTTCTTT
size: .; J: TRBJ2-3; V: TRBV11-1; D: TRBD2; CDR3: CASSPGLAKGLTQYF; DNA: TGTGCCAGCAGCCCGGGACTAGCGAAGGGGTTGACGCAGTATTTT
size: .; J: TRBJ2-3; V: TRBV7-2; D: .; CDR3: CASRASTDTQYF; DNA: TGTGCCAGCAGGGCCAGCACAGATACGCAGTATTTT
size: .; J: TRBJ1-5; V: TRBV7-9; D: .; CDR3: CASSLELNQPQHF; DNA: TGTGCCAGCAGTCTGGAGCTCAATCAGCCCCAGCATTTT
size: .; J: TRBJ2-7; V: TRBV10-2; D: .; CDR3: CASSERRQAPSGEQYF; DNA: TGCGCCAGCAGTGAGAGGCGACAGGCGCCCTCGGGCGAGCAGTACTTC
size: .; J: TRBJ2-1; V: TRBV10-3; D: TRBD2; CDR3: CATVAGGPWNEQFF; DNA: TGTGCCACGGTAGCGGGAGGGCCGTGGAATGAGCAGTTCTTC
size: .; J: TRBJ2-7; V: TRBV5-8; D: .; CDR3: CASSLVPGSSYEQYF; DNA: TGTGCCAGCAGCTTGGTTCCGGGGAGCTCCTACGAGCAGTACTTC
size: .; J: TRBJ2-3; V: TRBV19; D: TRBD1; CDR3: CASSIGTGTDTQYF; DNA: TGTGCCAGTAGTATAGGGACAGGGACAGATACGCAGTATTTT
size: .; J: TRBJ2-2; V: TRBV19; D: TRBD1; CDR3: CASSWTGENLGELFF; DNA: TGTGCCAGTAGTTGGACAGGGGAAAACCTCGGGGAGCTGTTTTTT
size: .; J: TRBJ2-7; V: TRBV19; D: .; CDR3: CASSSAGRTSGEQYF; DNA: TGTGCCAGTAGCTCCGCGGGACGGACATCGGGAGAGCAGTACTTC
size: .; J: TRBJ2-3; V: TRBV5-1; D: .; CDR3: CASSLLDSSTDTQYF; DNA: TGCGCCAGCAGCTTGCTGGACTCTAGCACAGATACGCAGTATTTT
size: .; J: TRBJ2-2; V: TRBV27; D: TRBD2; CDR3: CASRLSGRYHTGELFF; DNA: TGTGCCAGCCGGCTGAGCGGGAGGTACCACACCGGGGAGCTGTTTTTT
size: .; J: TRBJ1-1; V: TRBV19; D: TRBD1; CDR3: CASSPGQGAEAFF; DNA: TGTGCCAGTAGTCCGGGACAGGGGGCCGAAGCTTTCTTT
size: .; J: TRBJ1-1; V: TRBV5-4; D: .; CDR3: CASSRQLMNTEAFF; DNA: TGTGCCAGCAGCCGACAGCTCATGAACACTGAAGCTTTCTTT
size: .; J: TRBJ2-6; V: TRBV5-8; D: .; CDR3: CASSLVRGTNVLTF; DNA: TGTGCCAGCAGCTTGGTCCGAGGGACCAACGTCCTGACTTTC
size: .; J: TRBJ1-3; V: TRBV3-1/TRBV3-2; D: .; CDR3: CASSHGSSGNTIYF; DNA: TGTGCCAGCAGCCACGGGAGCTCTGGAAACACCATATATTTT
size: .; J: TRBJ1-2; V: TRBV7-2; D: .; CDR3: CASSPSPRGYTF; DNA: TGTGCCAGCAGCCCAAGCCCCCGGGGCTACACCTTC
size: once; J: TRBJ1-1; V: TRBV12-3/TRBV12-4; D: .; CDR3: CASSFRAGTEAFF; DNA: TGTGCCAGCAGTTTCAGGGCCGGAACTGAAGCTTTCTTT
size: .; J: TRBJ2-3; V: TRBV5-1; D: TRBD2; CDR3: CASSGPSSGRPDTQYF; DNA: TGCGCCAGCAGTGGCCCGTCTAGCGGGAGACCTGATACGCAGTATTTT
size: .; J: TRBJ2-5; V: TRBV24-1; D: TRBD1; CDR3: CATSDRGQGETQYF; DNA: TGTGCCACCAGTGACAGGGGGCAAGGGGAGACCCAGTACTTC
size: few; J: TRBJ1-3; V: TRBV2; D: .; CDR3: CASSEGQYSGNTIYF; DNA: TGTGCCAGCAGTGAAGGGCAGTACTCTGGAAACACCATATATTTT
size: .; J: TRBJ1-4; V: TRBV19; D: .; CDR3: CASSNRGMVWKLFF; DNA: TGTGCCAGTAGTAACCGGGGGATGGTTTGGAAACTGTTTTTT
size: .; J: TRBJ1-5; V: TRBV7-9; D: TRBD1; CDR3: CASSFETGGQPQHF; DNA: TGTGCCAGCAGCTTCGAGACAGGGGGACAGCCCCAGCATTTT
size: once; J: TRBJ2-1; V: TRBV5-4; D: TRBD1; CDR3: CASSPPDRVNEQFF; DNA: TGTGCCAGCAGCCCACCCGACAGGGTAAATGAGCAGTTCTTC
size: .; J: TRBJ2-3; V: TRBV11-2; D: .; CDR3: CASSLAHQGNTQYF; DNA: TGTGCCAGCAGCTTAGCACATCAGGGAAATACGCAGTATTTT
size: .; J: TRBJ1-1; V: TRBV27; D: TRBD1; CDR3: CASSPRDRGHEAFF; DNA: TGTGCCAGCAGTCCCCGGGACAGGGGCCATGAAGCTTTCTTT
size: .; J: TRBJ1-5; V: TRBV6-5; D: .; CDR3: CASNGPTGGQPQHF; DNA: TGTGCCAGCAACGGACCGACAGGAGGCCAGCCCCAGCATTTT
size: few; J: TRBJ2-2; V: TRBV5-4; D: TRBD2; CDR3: CASSAGLANTGELFF; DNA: TGTGCCAGCAGCGCGGGACTAGCGAACACCGGGGAGCTGTTTTTT
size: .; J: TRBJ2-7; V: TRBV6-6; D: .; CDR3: CASRTDTSYEQYF; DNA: TGTGCCAGCAGGACGGACACCTCCTACGAGCAGTACTTC
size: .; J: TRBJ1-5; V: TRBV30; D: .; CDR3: CAWSPGSSNQPQHF; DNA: TGTGCCTGGAGTCCGGGGAGTAGCAATCAGCCCCAGCATTTT
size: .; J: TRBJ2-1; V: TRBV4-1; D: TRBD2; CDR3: CASAETSGYNEQFF; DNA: TGCGCCAGCGCAGAGACTAGCGGATACAATGAGCAGTTCTTC
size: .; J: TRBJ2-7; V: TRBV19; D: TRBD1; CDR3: CASSSSGTGVYEQYF; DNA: TGTGCCAGTAGTAGCTCCGGGACAGGGGTATACGAGCAGTACTTC
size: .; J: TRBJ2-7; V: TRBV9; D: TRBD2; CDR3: CASSVGLADRYEQYF; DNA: TGTGCCAGCAGCGTGGGACTAGCGGACCGCTACGAGCAGTACTTC
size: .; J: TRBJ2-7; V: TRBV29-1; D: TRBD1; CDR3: CSVVGTGSSEQYF; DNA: TGCAGCGTGGTCGGGACAGGGTCTTCCGAGCAGTACTTC